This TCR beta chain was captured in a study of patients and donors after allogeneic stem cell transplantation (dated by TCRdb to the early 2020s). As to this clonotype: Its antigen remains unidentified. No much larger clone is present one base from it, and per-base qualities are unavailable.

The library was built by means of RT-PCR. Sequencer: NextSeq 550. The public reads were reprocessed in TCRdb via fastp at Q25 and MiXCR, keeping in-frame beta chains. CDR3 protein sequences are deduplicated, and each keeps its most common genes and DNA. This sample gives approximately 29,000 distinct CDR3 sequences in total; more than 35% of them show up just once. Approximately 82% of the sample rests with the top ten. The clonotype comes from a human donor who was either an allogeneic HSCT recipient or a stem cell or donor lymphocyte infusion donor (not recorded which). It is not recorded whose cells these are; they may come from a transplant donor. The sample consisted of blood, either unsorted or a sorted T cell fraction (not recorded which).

The CDR3 has the sequence CSVEERGFAEQFF. The DNA reads as follows: TGCAGCGTTGAAGAAAGAGGTTTCGCTGAGCAGTTCTTC. The chain couples TRBV29-1 to TRBJ2-1; too little of a D gene remains to name it. The junction shows trimming of 0 bases on V and 9 bases on J, plus 12 bases between the germline ends. The CDR3 runs 13 residues from the cysteine to the phenylalanine. This entry keeps only the CDR3 DNA: 39 bases, framed from base 1. Via the germline V gene, CDR1 is SQVTM and CDR2 ANQGSEA.